Presented here are 32 T cell receptor beta chains from one specimen sequenced in a study of T cells in Graves' hyperthyroidism and ophthalmopathy (dated by TCRdb to between 2017 and 2020). The library relied on multiplex PCR. Sequenced using an Illumina HiSeq 2000. The TCR beta CDR3 regions were amplified from RNA transcripts. The TCR CDR3 was subjected to a first round of RT-PCR using the HTBI primer set and the Qiagen OneStep RT-PCR kit. TCRdb cleaned the public reads at Q25 with fastp, built clones with MiXCR and kept in-frame beta chains. Every distinct CDR3 protein forms one entry, paired with its most common genes and DNA. Present in this sample are around 560,000 distinct CDR3 sequences, roughly a sixth of which were seen just once. In total, the top ten clones hold around 19% of the sample. Sequencing input: blood. All receptors come from a woman under 30 with Graves' hyperthyroidism.

This chain connects TRBV28 to TRBJ2-5, with TRBD2 identical over 9 bases. The CDR3 is 15 amino acids. Trimming removed 7 bases from V and 1 base from J; junction bases left unmatched: 7. Looked up from germline, CDR1 is MDHEN and CDR2 is SYDVKM. The CDR3 DNA is TGTGCCAGCACTGATAGCGGGAGACCCCAAGAGACCCAGTACTTC. Protein: CASTDSGRPQETQYF.

Only a few counts were recorded for this clonotype. This chain uses TRBV6-4 with TRBJ2-3; 8 nucleotides line up with TRBD2. There are 15 residues in the CDR3. With 6 bases clipped from V and 3 bases from J, the junction kept 8 bases outside the gene matches. CDR1 and CDR2 (germline): MRHNA, SNTAGT. The CDR3 is CASSNSGGETDTQYF. CDR3 nucleotide sequence: TGTGCCAGCAGCAACAGCGGGGGAGAAACAGATACGCAGTATTTT.

This clonotype was seen only a few times. The germline gene is not matched at one end of the junction; a read error may be the cause. This chain links TRBV11-2 with TRBJ2-1; possibly TRBD2 for D (6 bases). The length of the CDR3 is 16 residues. The germline V gene has CDR1 SGHAT and CDR2 FQNNGV. The CDR3 spells CASSQRSGGAYNEQVF. Written as DNA, the CDR3 is TGTGCCAGCAGCCAGAGGTCCGGGGGAGCTTACAATGAGCAGGTCTTC.

The table lists this clonotype with a few counts. This sequence joins TRBV5-5 and TRBJ1-1; possibly TRBD1 for D (6 bases). CDR3 length equals 14 residues. V was trimmed by 4 bases and J by 11 bases, leaving 21 bases between them. Germline V lookup: CDR1 SGHKS, CDR2 YYEKEE (reference sequence). CDR3 in DNA: TGTGCCAGCAGCCCTACCACTGACAGGTACAACGCTTTCTTT. Protein sequence: CASSPTTDRYNAFF.

The V and J genes are TRBV18 and TRBJ2-7, with D possibly matching TRBD2 (7 bases). V lost 6 bases and J lost 3, with 15 bases in between. The CDR3 extends over 14 amino acids. Germline assignment: CDR1 KGHSH and CDR2 LQKENI. The CDR3 DNA reads as TGTGCCAGCTCTACAGGGAGGGGGGGCTACGAGCAGTACTTC. Protein sequence: CASSTGRGGYEQYF. Variable domain in full (rest from reference TRBV18 and TRBJ2-7): NAGVMQNPRHLVRRRGQEARLRCSPMKGHSHVYWYRQLPEEGLKFMVYLQKENIIDESGMPKERFSAEFPKEGPSILRIQQVVRGDSAAYFCASSTGRGGYEQYFGPGTRLTVT.

This clonotype was seen many times. The rearrangement uses TRBV28 and TRBJ1-5; 8 bases line up with TRBD1. The germline V gene encodes CDR1 MDHEN and CDR2 SYDVKM. The V gene end was trimmed by 6 bases and the J gene end by 3 bases; junction bases not matched to a gene: 4. This CDR3 is 14 amino acids long. CDR3 in DNA: TGTGCCAGCAGGGTGGGACAGGTCAATCAGCCCCAGCATTTT. It yields the protein CASRVGQVNQPQHF. The whole variable domain, filled in from reference TRBV28 and TRBJ1-5, reads DVKVTQSSRYLVKRTGEKVFLECVQDMDHENMFWYRQDPGLGLRLIYFSYDVKMKEKGDIPEGYSVSREKKERFSLILESASTNQTSMYLCASRVGQVNQPQHFGDGTRLSIL.

This clonotype was recorded many times. The rearrangement uses TRBV30 and TRBJ1-5; 9 bases match TRBD1. The CDR3 covers 15 residues. After removal of 2 bases from V and 4 bases from J, the junction contained 6 bases not matched to a gene. The germline V gene encodes CDR1 GTSNPN and CDR2 SVGIG (reference sequence). The CDR3 DNA reads TGTGCCTGGAGTAATCTTGGACAGGGGAATCAGCCCCAGCATTTT. Its protein product is CAWSNLGQGNQPQHF.

This clonotype was detected a few times. This chain connects TRBV13 to TRBJ2-5, with 7 bases that match TRBD1. The CDR3 is made up of 16 amino acids. V shed 5 bases, J shed 3 bases, and the junction held 12 bases outside the gene matches. Germline V CDR1 and CDR2: PRHDT, FYEKMQ (reference sequence). CDR3 protein: CASSLNGQEEEETQYF. For the CDR3, the DNA is TGTGCCAGCAGCCTCAACGGACAGGAAGAGGAAGAGACCCAGTACTTC.

The chain is built from TRBV11-2 and TRBJ2-7; 11 positions match TRBD2. Trimming cost V 1 base and J 4 bases; bases outside gene matches: 12. The V gene's germline CDR1 is SGHAT and CDR2 FQNNGV. CDR3 size: 18 residues. CDR3 DNA sequence: TGTGCCAGCAGCTTAGCCCCAATTCGACTAGCGGGGAATTACGAGCAGTACTTC. Translated: CASSLAPIRLAGNYEQYF.

This clonotype has more than one count but fewer than ten. The chain uses TRBV24-1 and TRBJ2-2; 9 nucleotides line up with TRBD2. Germline V gene data show CDR1 as KGHDR and CDR2 as SFDVKD. The CDR3 spans 16 residues. V lost 0 bases and J lost 6; bases outside the gene matches: 4. The CDR3 bases are TGTGCCACCAGTGATTTGGGAGCGGGAGGACCCGGGGAGCTGTTTTTT. Protein product: CATSDLGAGGPGELFF.

V and J are TRBV3-1 and TRBJ2-3; D unresolved. This CDR3 region has 13 residues. V lost 6 bases and J lost 3, with 10 bases in between. CDR1 and CDR2 from the germline V gene are LGHDT and YNNKEL (reference sequence). CDR3 nucleotides: TGTGCCAGCAGTTTCACTGAGACAGATACGCAGTATTTT. It codes for CASSFTETDTQYF.

The chain combines TRBV7-3 with TRBJ1-6, with 7 positions matching TRBD1. J lost 7 bases, V lost 5 bases, and 2 bases had no gene match. CDR1 is SGHTA, CDR2 FQGTGA, per germline. The CDR3 consists of 13 residues. CDR3 nucleotides: TGTGCCAGCAGCCAGGGGGGGAATTCACCCCTCCACTTT. Amino acid sequence: CASSQGGNSPLHF.

This clonotype was detected many times. The V and J genes are TRBV2 and TRBJ1-5; D not certain. Germline-derived CDR1 and CDR2 are SNHLY and FYNNEI. V lost 5 bases and J lost 8, with 13 bases in between. The CDR3 covers 13 residues. CDR3 DNA: TGTGCCAGCAGTATGGGTCCTCGCGAGCCCCAGCATTTT. It translates to CASSMGPREPQHF.

This chain joins TRBV18 and TRBJ2-7; maybe TRBD2 (5 bases). Germline V gene sequence: CDR1 KGHSH, CDR2 LQKENI. V was trimmed by 5 bases and J by 0 bases, leaving 11 bases between them. CDR3 length: 14 amino acids. CDR3 sequence reads: CASSSLASSYEQYF. For the CDR3, the DNA is TGTGCCAGCTCAAGTTTAGCGAGCTCCTACGAGCAGTACTTC.

Comment on this clonotype: Likely a read error: the CDR3 ends without its conserved phenylalanine or tryptophan. The J gene is TRBJ2-2, the V gene TRBV29-1, with TRBD2 identical over 11 bases. Germline-derived CDR1 and CDR2 are SQVTM and ANQGSEA. Trimming at V came to 7 bases and at J to 0 bases, leaving 4 bases not matched to a gene. The CDR3 sequence is 15 residues long. CDR3 residues: CSATGLAANTGELFS. CDR3 coding DNA: TGCAGCGCCACGGGACTAGCGGCGAACACCGGGGAGCTGTTTTCT.

This clonotype has at least ten counts. The chain joins TRBV20-1 to TRBJ2-7; no reliable D call. Germline V lookup: CDR1 DFQATT, CDR2 SNEGSKA (reference sequence). Trimming stripped 0 bases from V and 4 bases from J, with 10 bases between. The CDR3 is 13 amino acids. DNA of the CDR3: TGCAGTGCTAGAGATCATCGAGGATACGAGCAGTACTTC. Amino acid sequence: CSARDHRGYEQYF.

Only a few counts were recorded for this clonotype. The chain links TRBV4-3 to TRBJ2-7; TRBD2 matches at 11 bases. Germline CDR1 reads LGHNA; CDR2 reads YSLEER. Trimming at V came to 1 base and at J to 2 bases, leaving 4 bases not matched to a gene. This CDR3 is built from 16 residues. Written as DNA, the CDR3 is TGCGCCAGCAGCCAAGGACTAGCGGGGTCCGCCTACGAGCAGTACTTC. Translating it yields CASSQGLAGSAYEQYF.

This clonotype was seen repeatedly, ten times or more. The chain employs TRBV28 and TRBJ2-1, with 12 bases matching TRBD2. The germline V gene encodes CDR1 MDHEN and CDR2 SYDVKM. The CDR3 length is 17 residues. With 4 bases clipped from V and 9 bases from J, the junction kept 13 bases outside the gene matches. CDR3: CASSYLAGGWGVAEQFF. CDR3 in DNA: TGTGCCAGCAGTTACCTAGCGGGAGGGTGGGGAGTCGCTGAGCAGTTCTTC.

This clonotype showed up many times. The chain employs TRBV7-6 and TRBJ2-7; 8 bases are a match to TRBD2. Trimming removed 5 bases from V and 0 bases from J; junction bases left unmatched: 3. CDR1 and CDR2 (germline): SGHVS, FNYEAQ. CDR3 length: 14 residues. CDR3 residues: CASSPSGSSYEQYF. The CDR3, as DNA: TGTGCCAGCAGCCCCAGCGGGAGCTCCTACGAGCAGTACTTC.

This chain links TRBV5-1 with TRBJ1-1; D might be TRBD1 (5 bases). This CDR3 is 14 amino acids long. CDR1 is SGHRS and CDR2 is YFSETQ in the germline V gene. V lost 0 bases and J lost 4, with 10 bases in between. In nucleotides, the CDR3 is TGCGCCAGCAGCTTGGAGGGGTATGGCACTGAAGCTTTCTTT. Encoded protein: CASSLEGYGTEAFF.

Many counts were recorded for this clonotype. The chain is built from TRBV30 and TRBJ2-1, with D maybe TRBD1 (6 bases). The CDR3 loop spans 16 amino acids. CDR1 and CDR2 (germline): GTSNPN, SVGIG (reference sequence). Trimming pared 0 bases from V and 2 bases from J, leaving 14 bases between. CDR3 sequence reads: CAWSVRGQRPYNEQFF. CDR3 sequence (DNA): TGTGCCTGGAGTGTACGAGGACAGCGCCCCTACAATGAGCAGTTCTTC.

The chain employs TRBV4-2 and TRBJ2-5; 9 bases line up with TRBD2. CDR3 size: 16 residues. The trim removed 0 bases at V and 5 bases at J, leaving 7 bases unmatched. The germline V gene encodes CDR1 LGHNA and CDR2 YNFKEQ. The CDR3 reads CASSQDGAGGVETQYF. CDR3 DNA: TGTGCCAGCAGCCAAGATGGAGCGGGGGGCGTGGAGACCCAGTACTTC.

The CDR3 nucleotides read TGCAGTGCGGCCGGGCCTCGGGCGTCGGGAAACACCATATATTTT. It is translated as CSAAGPRASGNTIYF. V gene TRBV20-1 combines with J gene TRBJ1-3; D uncertain. Germline-derived CDR1 and CDR2 are DFQATT and SNEGSKA (reference sequence). The V gene lost 6 bases and the J gene lost 4 bases, with 19 bases spanning the gap. This CDR3 contains 15 residues.

This clonotype was seen at least ten times. V and J are TRBV6-5 and TRBJ2-5, with D maybe TRBD1 (7 bases). Germline CDR1 and CDR2: MNHEY and SVGAGI. Trimming shortened V by 0 bases and J by 2 bases, and 16 bases separated the two germline ends. The CDR3 spans 17 residues. The CDR3 nucleotides are TGTGCCAGCAGTTACTCGGGTGCAGGGGGGAAGCAAGAGACCCAGTACTTC. Amino acid sequence: CASSYSGAGGKQETQYF.

The chain recombines TRBV29-1 with TRBJ2-2; 9 bases fit TRBD2. This CDR3 is 14 amino acids long. V lost 3 bases and J lost 6; bases outside the gene matches: 5. Germline values: CDR1 SQVTM, CDR2 ANQGSEA. The CDR3 bases are TGCAGCGTTGATGGCGGGAGGGCCTCCGGGGAGCTGTTTTTT. This gives the protein CSVDGGRASGELFF.

This clonotype came up a few times. The J gene is TRBJ1-1, the V gene TRBV5-1; D perhaps matches TRBD1 (6 bases). The CDR3 is made up of 14 amino acids. The germline V gene has CDR1 SGHRS and CDR2 YFSETQ. V was pared by 5 bases and J by 0 bases, with 11 bases between. The CDR3 protein is CASRTRTVNTEAFF. DNA for the CDR3: TGCGCCAGCAGAACCCGGACAGTGAACACTGAAGCTTTCTTT. The variable domain in full, completed from reference TRBV5-1 and TRBJ1-1, reads KAGVTQTPRYLIKTRGQQVTLSCSPISGHRSVSWYQQTPGQGLQFLFEYFSETQRNKGNFPGRFSGRQFSNSRSEMNVSTLELGDSALYLCASRTRTVNTEAFFGQGTRLTVV.

This clonotype has only a few counts. The genes are TRBV12-3 or TRBV12-4 and TRBJ1-2, with a possible D match to TRBD1 (5 bases). The CDR3 runs 13 residues. The germline V and J ends were trimmed by 5 bases and 8 bases, with 15 bases remaining between them. The CDR3 is CASSKSGSQGYTF. Written as DNA, the CDR3 is TGTGCCAGCAGTAAATCAGGGAGTCAGGGCTACACCTTC.

This clonotype was found a few times. The V call is TRBV20-1, the J call TRBJ1-2; weak D call: TRBD1 (5 bases). CDR1 DFQATT and CDR2 SNEGSKA come from the germline V gene (reference sequence). The ends were cut back, 1 base at V and 4 bases at J, with 13 bases in the middle. The CDR3 is 14 residues long. CDR3 DNA: TGCAGTGCTAGAGGGGATGGGGGTACCTATGGCTACACCTTC. Its protein product is CSARGDGGTYGYTF.

This clonotype was picked up one time. The chain has TRBV19 and TRBJ1-5, with TRBD1 identical over 7 bases. The CDR3 loop spans 15 amino acids. The V gene's germline CDR1 is LNHDA and CDR2 SQIVND (reference sequence). V lost 5 bases to trimming and J lost 6 bases; unmatched junction nucleotides: 10. The CDR3 sequence is CASSAGQTGTQPQHF. DNA of the CDR3: TGTGCCAGTAGTGCGGGACAGACGGGGACTCAGCCCCAGCATTTT.

In its sample, this clonotype was seen a few times. The V gene is TRBV20-1, the J gene TRBJ1-2; D remains ambiguous. This CDR3 has 11 amino acids. The V end lost 3 bases, the J end lost 7 bases, and 9 bases lay between the germline ends. Germline assignment: CDR1 DFQATT and CDR2 SNEGSKA (reference sequence). CDR3 loop: CSARREGGYTF. CDR3 nucleotide sequence: TGCAGTGCTAGGAGGGAGGGTGGCTACACCTTC.

The table lists this clonotype with a count of one. The chain couples TRBV25-1 to TRBJ2-1; D could derive from TRBD1 or TRBD2 (6 bases each). Germline V CDR1 and CDR2: MGHDK, SYGVNS. This CDR3 is built from 15 residues. V was clipped by 0 bases and J by 10 bases, with 16 bases between them. The CDR3 spells CASSEYGGGGNEQFF. The CDR3 DNA is TGTGCCAGCAGTGAATACGGTGGAGGGGGAAACGAGCAGTTCTTC.

Only a few counts were recorded for this clonotype. The chain carries TRBV12-3 or TRBV12-4 and TRBJ1-2; unclear D gene. This CDR3 has 11 residues. Trimming took 3 bases from V and 6 from J, leaving 5 bases between them. Written as DNA, the CDR3 is TGTGCCAGCAGTTTTAATCATGGCTACACCTTC. It encodes CASSFNHGYTF.